The T cell receptor beta chain described here comes from a study of radiotherapy plus CTLA-4 blockade in lung cancer. As to this clone: Antigen unknown.

Deletions cut 11 bases from V and 1 base from J, with 18 bases between. The CDR3 extends over 15 amino acids. Study-level points and caveats: In blood, after radiotherapy plus ipilimumab, tumor-derived TCR clones expanded.

Alongside CTLA-4 blockade with ipilimumab, patients with chemo-refractory metastatic non-small-cell lung cancer received focal radiation. The protocol was immunoSEQ multiplex PCR, while the TCRdb copy is restricted to in-frame clones and leaves out a portion. The data hold more than 90,000 clones, with 81% observed a single time. The V and J genes are TRBV6-7 and TRBJ1-5; D is possibly TRBD1 (6 bases). TRBV6-7 is filed as an ORF, its function uncertain. The starting material was peripheral blood, obtained from a patient treated with radiotherapy plus ipilimumab. This clonotype was sampled from a human donor with non-small cell lung cancer that progressed on radiotherapy plus ipilimumab. Some clones in this sample may be carry-over from other donors' samples. The CDR3 spells CAQTGQRLSNQPQHF. CDR3 in DNA: TGTGCCCAAACGGGACAACGCCTAAGCAATCAGCCCCAGCATTTT.